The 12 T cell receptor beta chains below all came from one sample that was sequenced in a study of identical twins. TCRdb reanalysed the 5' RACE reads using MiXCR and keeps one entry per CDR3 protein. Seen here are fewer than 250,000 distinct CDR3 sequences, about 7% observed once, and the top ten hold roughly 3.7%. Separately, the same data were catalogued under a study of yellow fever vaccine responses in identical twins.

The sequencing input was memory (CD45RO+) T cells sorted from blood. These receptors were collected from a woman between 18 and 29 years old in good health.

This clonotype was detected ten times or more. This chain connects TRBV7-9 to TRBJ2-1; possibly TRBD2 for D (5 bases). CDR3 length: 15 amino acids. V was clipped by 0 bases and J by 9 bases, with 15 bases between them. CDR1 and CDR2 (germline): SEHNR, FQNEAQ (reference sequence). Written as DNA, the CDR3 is TGTGCCAGCAGCTTAGCGACACTAGTCTCCGGTGAGCAGTTCTTC. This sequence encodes CASSLATLVSGEQFF.

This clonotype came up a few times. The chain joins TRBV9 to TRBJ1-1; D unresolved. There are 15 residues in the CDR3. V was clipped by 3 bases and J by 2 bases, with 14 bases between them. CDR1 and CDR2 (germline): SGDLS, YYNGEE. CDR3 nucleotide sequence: TGTGCCAGCAGCGCCACCCAAACGGCCAACACTGAAGCTTTCTTT. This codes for CASSATQTANTEAFF.

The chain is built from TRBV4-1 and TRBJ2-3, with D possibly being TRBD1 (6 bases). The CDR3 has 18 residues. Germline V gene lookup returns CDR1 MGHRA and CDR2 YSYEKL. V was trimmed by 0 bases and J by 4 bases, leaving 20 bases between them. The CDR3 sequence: CASSQDGRRHGGADTQYF. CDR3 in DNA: TGCGCCAGCAGCCAAGATGGTCGGAGGCATGGGGGCGCAGATACGCAGTATTTT.

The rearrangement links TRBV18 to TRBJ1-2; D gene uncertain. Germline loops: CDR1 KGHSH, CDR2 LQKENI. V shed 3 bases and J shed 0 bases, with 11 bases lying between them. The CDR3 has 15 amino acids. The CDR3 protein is CASSPPAFSNYGYTF. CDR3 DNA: TGTGCCAGCTCACCGCCGGCCTTCTCTAACTATGGCTACACCTTC. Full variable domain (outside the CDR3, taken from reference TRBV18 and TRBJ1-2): NAGVMQNPRHLVRRRGQEARLRCSPMKGHSHVYWYRQLPEEGLKFMVYLQKENIIDESGMPKERFSAEFPKEGPSILRIQQVVRGDSAAYFCASSPPAFSNYGYTFGSGTRLTVV.

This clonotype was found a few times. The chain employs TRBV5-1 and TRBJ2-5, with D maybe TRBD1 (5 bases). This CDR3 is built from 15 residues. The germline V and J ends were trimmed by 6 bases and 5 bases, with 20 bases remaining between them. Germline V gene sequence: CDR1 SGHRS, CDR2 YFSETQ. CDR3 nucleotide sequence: TGCGCCAGCACCTCAATAGGGGCCTCGAGCGAGACCCAGTACTTC. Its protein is CASTSIGASSETQYF.

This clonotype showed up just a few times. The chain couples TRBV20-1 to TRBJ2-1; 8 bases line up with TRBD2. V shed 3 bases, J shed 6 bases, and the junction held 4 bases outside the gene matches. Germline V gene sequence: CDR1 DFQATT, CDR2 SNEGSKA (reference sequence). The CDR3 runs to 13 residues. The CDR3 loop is CSASGRALNEQFF. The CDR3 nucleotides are TGCAGTGCTAGCGGGAGGGCCCTCAATGAGCAGTTCTTC.

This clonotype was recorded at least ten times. The CDR3 DNA follows: TGTGCCATCAGTGAGTCAGGGCGTTACGCAGATACGCAGTATTTT. Its protein is CAISESGRYADTQYF. This sequence joins TRBV10-3 and TRBJ2-3; D uncertain. This CDR3 has 15 residues. Deletions cut 0 bases from V and 4 bases from J, with 11 bases between. Germline lookup yields CDR1 ENHRY and CDR2 SYGVKD.

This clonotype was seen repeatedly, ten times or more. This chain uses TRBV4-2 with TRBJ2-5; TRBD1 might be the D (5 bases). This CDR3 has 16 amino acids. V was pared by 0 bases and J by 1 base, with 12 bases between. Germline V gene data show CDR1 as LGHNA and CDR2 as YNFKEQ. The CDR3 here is CASSQDPGIPQETQYF. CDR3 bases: TGTGCCAGCAGCCAAGACCCAGGGATCCCCCAAGAGACCCAGTACTTC.

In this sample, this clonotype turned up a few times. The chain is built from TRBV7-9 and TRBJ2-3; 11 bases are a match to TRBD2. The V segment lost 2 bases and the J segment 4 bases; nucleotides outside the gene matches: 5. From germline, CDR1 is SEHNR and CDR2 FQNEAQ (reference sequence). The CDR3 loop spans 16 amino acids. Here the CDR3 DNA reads TGTGCCAGCAGCTTATCGCCTAGCGGGAGGTCAGATACGCAGTATTTT. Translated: CASSLSPSGRSDTQYF.

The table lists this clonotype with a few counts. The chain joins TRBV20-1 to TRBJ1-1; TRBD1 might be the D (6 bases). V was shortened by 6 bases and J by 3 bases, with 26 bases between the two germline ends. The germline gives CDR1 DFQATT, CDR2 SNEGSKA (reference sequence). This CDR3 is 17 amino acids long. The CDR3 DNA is TGCAGTGCCGAGGTTAGACTTGGGGGGCCATACTACACTGAAGCTTTCTTT. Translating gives CSAEVRLGGPYYTEAFF.

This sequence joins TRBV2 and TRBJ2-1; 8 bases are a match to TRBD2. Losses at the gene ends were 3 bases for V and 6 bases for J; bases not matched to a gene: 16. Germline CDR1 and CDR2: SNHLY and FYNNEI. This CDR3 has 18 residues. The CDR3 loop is CASSDWGLSGGPLNEQFF. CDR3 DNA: TGTGCCAGCAGTGATTGGGGTTTATCGGGAGGGCCCCTCAATGAGCAGTTCTTC.

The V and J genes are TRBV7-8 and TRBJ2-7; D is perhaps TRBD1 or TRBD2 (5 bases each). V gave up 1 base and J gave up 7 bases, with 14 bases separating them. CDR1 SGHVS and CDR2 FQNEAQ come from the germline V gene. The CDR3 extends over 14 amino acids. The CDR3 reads CASSLGPGRQEQYF. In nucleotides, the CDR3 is TGTGCCAGCAGCTTAGGACCGGGACGCCAGGAGCAGTACTTC.